This T cell receptor (beta chain) emerged from a study of T cell changes during pregnancy in multiple sclerosis. A few counts support this clone. Because the CDR3's place on the DNA is in doubt, the DNA is left out and the CDR3 is given as listed by TCRdb. The CDR3 region is 16 residues in length, termini included. Looked up from germline, CDR1 is SGHDT and CDR2 is YYEEEE. Sequencing was performed with immunoSEQ multiplex PCR; in TCRdb, only in-frame clones are kept and a portion is missing. The sample has tens of thousands of clones, roughly 87% seen once. The rearrangement links TRBV5-6 to TRBJ1-1; TRBD1 was called by the table and not checked on the DNA. The receptor was derived from a female donor with multiple sclerosis, enrolled in a pregnancy study. Sequenced here: peripheral blood, sampled in the first trimester of pregnancy. CDR3 in amino acids: CASSFGQGGRGTEAFF.